Presented here are 24 T cell receptor beta chains from one specimen sequenced in a study of cytomegalovirus exposure and HLA in healthy donors (dated by TCRdb to 2017 to 2019). Library generation was performed with the immunoSEQ multiplex PCR assay. For the multiplex PCR, a mixture combining 60 forward primers for TCR Vbeta segments and 13 reverse primers for TCR Jbeta segments was used. TCRdb retrieved this table from immuneACCESS and kept in-frame rearrangements only. Not all clones are present; in checked studies, unresolved V genes account for under half, and no reason is known for the remainder. This sample holds some 180,000 clones; over 9.5% were observed only once. The ten largest clones add up to 7.8% of the sample. The sequenced sample consisted of PBMCs. Receptors originate from a man in his fifties or sixties in good health and CMV-seropositive.

This clone was seen only a few times. The CDR3 nucleotides read TGTGCCAGTAGTATTACGGGGACTGAAGCTTTCTTT. Translation: CASSITGTEAFF. The J gene is TRBJ1-1, the V gene TRBV19; no clear D gene. CDR1 and CDR2 (germline): LNHDA, SQIVND (reference sequence). This CDR3 contains 12 residues. V dropped 3 bases and J dropped 5 bases, with 7 bases sitting between them.

This clone has a handful of counts. The chain has TRBV7-2 and TRBJ1-2; TRBD1 matches at 9 bases. Germline assignment: CDR1 SGHTA and CDR2 FQGNSA. CDR3 size: 15 residues. The trim removed 2 bases at V and 3 bases at J, leaving 4 bases unmatched. The CDR3 loop is CASSLQQGAHYGYTF. The CDR3 DNA follows: TGTGCCAGCAGCTTACAACAGGGGGCCCACTATGGCTACACCTTC.

The chain couples TRBV11-3 to TRBJ2-1; D is undetermined. V dropped 5 bases and J dropped 14 bases, with 19 bases sitting between them. Germline V lookup: CDR1 SGHNT, CDR2 YENEEA. CDR3 length: 13 residues. CDR3 residues: CASSGIPSTHEFF. In DNA, the CDR3 is TGTGCCAGCAGCGGAATCCCGTCGACTCACGAGTTCTTC.

This clone was detected only a few times. The gene calls are TRBV6-1 and TRBJ1-1; 7 bases are shared with TRBD1. Germline V lookup: CDR1 MNHNS, CDR2 SASEGT. V shed 10 bases, J shed 6 bases, and the junction held 14 bases outside the gene matches. The CDR3 runs to 14 residues. The CDR3 region is CAITRPGQKAEAFF. CDR3 sequence (DNA): TGTGCCATAACAAGACCGGGACAGAAAGCTGAAGCTTTCTTT.

The genes are TRBV5-1 and TRBJ2-3; 7 bases match TRBD2. Germline V gives CDR1 SGHRS, CDR2 YFSETQ. J lost 6 bases, V lost 4 bases, and 8 bases had no gene match. The CDR3 runs 14 residues. CDR3 region: CASSPPREGDTQYF. In nucleotides, the CDR3 is TGCGCCAGCAGCCCGCCCAGGGAGGGGGATACGCAGTATTTT.

The chain links TRBV30 to TRBJ2-1; 8 bases map to TRBD1. Looked up from germline, CDR1 is GTSNPN and CDR2 is SVGIG (reference sequence). This CDR3 comprises 13 residues. V was clipped by 5 bases and J by 4 bases; unmatched bases: 4. The CDR3 DNA sequence: TGTGCCTGGGACAGGGGTGGTTACAATGAGCAGTTCTTC. Its protein is CAWDRGGYNEQFF.

This clone was seen a handful of times. The chain employs TRBV10-3 and TRBJ2-3, with D hard to call. From germline, CDR1 is ENHRY and CDR2 SYGVKD. The V end lost 4 bases, the J end lost 5 bases, and 10 bases lay between the germline ends. The CDR3 is 13 amino acids. CDR3 region: CAISGASLDTQYF. DNA of the CDR3: TGTGCCATCAGTGGGGCCTCTTTAGATACGCAGTATTTT.

V is TRBV9 and J is TRBJ2-2; no firm D call. CDR1 is SGDLS and CDR2 is YYNGEE in the germline V gene. The CDR3 loop spans 16 amino acids. The V end was cut by 3 bases, the J end by 0 bases, with 12 bases between. In nucleotides, the CDR3 is TGTGCCAGCAGCGCGGGTCCGTTCGCGAACACCGGGGAGCTGTTTTTT. It specifies CASSAGPFANTGELFF.

Notes on this clone: Additional DNA sequences in this sample encode the identical CDR3. The chain joins TRBV5-6 to TRBJ2-1, with TRBD2 matching 8 bases. The germline V gene encodes CDR1 SGHDT and CDR2 YYEEEE. This CDR3 spans 15 amino acids. V was clipped by 4 bases and J by 0 bases; unmatched bases: 3. CDR3 sequence reads: CASSTGTSSYNEQFF. The CDR3 nucleotides are TGTGCCAGCAGCACTGGGACTAGCTCCTACAATGAGCAGTTCTTC.

The chain joins TRBV6-5 to TRBJ1-1; possibly TRBD1 for D (6 bases). CDR1 MNHEY and CDR2 SVGAGI come from the germline V gene. The CDR3 sequence is 12 residues long. Trimming shortened V by 10 bases and J by 2 bases, and 11 bases separated the two germline ends. The CDR3, as DNA: TGTGCCATTTCGACAGGCAACACTGAAGCTTTCTTT. Translating gives CAISTGNTEAFF.

CDR3 in amino acids: CASSLIPTGTGYNEQFF. CDR3 DNA sequence: TGCGCCAGCAGCTTGATCCCCACCGGGACAGGGTACAATGAGCAGTTCTTC. The J gene is TRBJ2-1, the V gene TRBV5-1; the match to TRBD1 covers 9 bases. This CDR3 is 17 amino acids long. From germline, CDR1 is SGHRS and CDR2 YFSETQ. V was pared by 1 base and J by 4 bases, with 9 bases of the junction left unmatched.

The gene calls are TRBV6-6 and TRBJ2-7; 7 nucleotides align to TRBD1. The trim removed 5 bases at V and 4 bases at J, leaving 2 bases unmatched. CDR1 and CDR2 from the germline V gene are MNHNY and SVGAGI (reference sequence). This CDR3 region has 12 residues. DNA of the CDR3: TGTGCCAGCAGTCTGGGACAGTACGAGCAGTACGTC. Translated: CASSLGQYEQYV.

The chain carries TRBV18 and TRBJ1-2; no clear D. V dropped 5 bases and J dropped 4 bases, with 11 bases sitting between them. The CDR3 runs to 13 residues. From germline, CDR1 is KGHSH and CDR2 LQKENI. CDR3 DNA: TGTGCCAGCTCAAATCTCGATAGCTATGGCTACACCTTC. This sequence encodes CASSNLDSYGYTF.

This clone has at least ten counts. The chain recombines TRBV7-9 with TRBJ2-3; 8 bases agree with TRBD2. The length of the CDR3 is 15 residues. Looked up from germline, CDR1 is SEHNR and CDR2 is FQNEAQ (reference sequence). Trimming removed 6 bases from V and 2 bases from J; junction bases left unmatched: 7. The CDR3, as DNA: TGTGCCAGCAGGATGTCCGGGGGGGCCACAGATACGCAGTATTTT. It translates to CASRMSGGATDTQYF.

The chain has TRBV7-9 and TRBJ1-4; D remains ambiguous. The germline V gene has CDR1 SEHNR and CDR2 FQNEAQ (reference sequence). The V end lost 1 base, the J end lost 2 bases, and 8 bases lay between the germline ends. The length of the CDR3 is 15 residues. The CDR3 DNA follows: TGTGCCAGCAGCTTAGGAGGAGAGACTAATGAAAAACTGTTTTTT. It is translated as CASSLGGETNEKLFF. The whole variable domain, filled in from reference TRBV7-9 and TRBJ1-4, reads DTGVSQNPRHKITKRGQNVTFRCDPISEHNRLYWYRQTLGQGPEFLTYFQNEAQLEKSRLLSDRFSAERPKGSFSTLEIQRTEQGDSAMYLCASSLGGETNEKLFFGSGTQLSVL.

This clone was recorded a few times. The chain couples TRBV6-5 to TRBJ2-7, with D maybe TRBD1 (5 bases). V was shortened by 2 bases and J by 2 bases, with 7 bases between the two germline ends. In germline, CDR1 is MNHEY, CDR2 SVGAGI. The CDR3 is made up of 13 amino acids. This CDR3 is CASSYDSTYEQYF. In DNA, the CDR3 is TGTGCCAGCAGTTACGACAGTACCTACGAGCAGTACTTC.

This clone was detected only a few times. This rearrangement joins TRBV7-2 to TRBJ2-3, with D perhaps matching TRBD2 (5 bases). Trimming stripped 2 bases from V and 2 bases from J, with 8 bases between. The CDR3 is 14 residues long. Germline V gene data show CDR1 as SGHTA and CDR2 as FQGNSA. The CDR3 is CASSLKRITDTQYF. The CDR3 DNA sequence: TGTGCCAGCAGCTTAAAGCGGATCACAGATACGCAGTATTTT.

A few counts support this clone. The J gene is TRBJ1-1, the V gene TRBV30; D may be TRBD1 (5 bases). The CDR3 contains 12 residues. Looked up from germline, CDR1 is GTSNPN and CDR2 is SVGIG (reference sequence). Between the trimmed V and J ends, which lost 5 bases and 1 base, there was a span of 8 bases. The CDR3 protein is CAWWTPNTEAFF. DNA of the CDR3: TGTGCCTGGTGGACACCGAACACTGAAGCTTTCTTT.

The J gene is TRBJ1-5, the V gene TRBV5-1; TRBD1 agrees at 8 bases. Per germline, CDR1 SGHRS and CDR2 YFSETQ. With 1 base clipped from V and 5 bases from J, the junction kept 2 bases outside the gene matches. This CDR3 contains 14 residues. This CDR3 reads CASSLTGGDQPQHF. CDR3 nucleotides: TGCGCCAGCAGCTTGACAGGGGGGGATCAGCCCCAGCATTTT.

This clone came up a few times. This chain connects TRBV10-1 to TRBJ2-2; weak D call: TRBD2 (6 bases). The V gene's germline CDR1 is WNHNN and CDR2 SYGVQD (reference sequence). Trimming left V 3 bases short and J 5 bases short, with 10 bases between. The CDR3 loop spans 14 amino acids. CDR3 nucleotides: TGCGCCAGCAGTGAATCGGGGGTGACCGGGGAGCTGTTTTTT. Its protein product is CASSESGVTGELFF.

The rearrangement uses TRBV28 and TRBJ2-2, with 8 positions matching TRBD2. Trimming took 5 bases from V and 4 from J; bases not matched to a gene: 9. Germline loops: CDR1 MDHEN, CDR2 SYDVKM. The CDR3 sequence is 16 residues long. The DNA for the CDR3 is TGTGCCAGCAGTACCACGGGGGGGCAGTTCACCGGGGAGCTGTTTTTT. Its translation is CASSTTGGQFTGELFF.

This clone was seen more than once but under ten times. The genes are TRBV5-4 and TRBJ2-5; TRBD1 agrees at 8 bases. There are 16 residues in the CDR3. The germline V gene has CDR1 SGHNT and CDR2 YYREEE (reference sequence). V lost 3 bases and J lost 3; bases outside the gene matches: 10. The CDR3 region is CASSSGQGIDKETQYF. The CDR3 DNA reads TGTGCCAGCAGCTCAGGACAGGGTATCGACAAAGAGACCCAGTACTTC.

This clone was detected only a few times. The rearrangement joins TRBV7-2 to TRBJ1-5, with D maybe TRBD1 (5 bases). V shed 10 bases and J shed 6 bases, with 10 bases lying between them. The length of the CDR3 is 11 residues. Germline CDR1 and CDR2: SGHTA and FQGNSA. CDR3: CATGGTQPQHF. The CDR3 DNA reads as TGTGCCACGGGGGGTACTCAGCCCCAGCATTTT. The full variable domain, with the rest looked up from reference TRBV7-2 and TRBJ1-5, is GAGVSQSPSNKVTEKGKDVELRCDPISGHTALYWYRQSLGQGLEFLIYFQGNSAPDKSGLPSDRFSAERTGGSVSTLTIQRTQQEDSAVYLCATGGTQPQHFGDGTRLSIL.

The V call is TRBV9, the J call TRBJ1-2; a weak D match, TRBD1 (6 bases). The CDR3 is 16 residues long. V lost 3 bases to trimming and J lost 3 bases, with 18 bases between them. The germline V gene has CDR1 SGDLS and CDR2 YYNGEE. The CDR3 nucleotides read TGTGCCAGCAGCGACCGGGACATGGCAAGAGACTATGGCTACACCTTC. This encodes CASSDRDMARDYGYTF.